This T cell receptor beta chain was documented in a study of glioma-infiltrating T cells. Amplification of TCR alpha and beta CDR3 regions from RNA used iRepertoire nested multiplex PCR. Input was roughly 85-450 ng of tissue mRNA or PBMC total RNA. TCRdb used MiXCR to reprocess the multiplex PCR reads, holding one entry per CDR3 protein. Of around 190,000 distinct CDR3 sequences listed, 32% are singletons. As regards this clonotype: Its antigen is not identified.

The CDR3 sequence is 14 residues long. Germline values: CDR1 DFQATT, CDR2 SNEGSKA (reference sequence). V gave up 6 bases and J gave up 4 bases; unmatched junction bases: 6. Broader study findings: CDR3 overlap between tissue and blood was very small. Tissue-blood divergence was below expectation in non-neoplastic patients, above in gliomas.

This TCR was sampled from a human donor with low-grade glioma or glioblastoma, undergoing nonglioma brain surgery, or in good health (not recorded which). The source material was glioma tissue, nonneoplastic brain tissue, or PBMCs (not recorded which). The chain combines TRBV20-1 with TRBJ1-6; TRBD1 agrees at 7 bases. CDR3 region: CSANGQVYNSPLHF. The CDR3 DNA reads as TGCAGTGCAAACGGACAGGTTTATAATTCACCCCTCCACTTT.